This TCR beta chain was found in a study of blood T cell repertoires in COVID-19. In the study overall: Material from acute and convalescent COVID-19 was sourced from the United States, Italy and Spain. In each case, the material was cDNA or gDNA derived from T cells, B-cell-depleted T cells, or PBMCs.

Original handling: The authors estimated nucleated cell counts from reference gene primer amplification. Produced via immunoSEQ multiplex PCR; TCRdb's table is partial and in-frame only. That table furnishes V, J and clone size, whereas the DNA furnished D and trimming. The sample consists of some 87,000 clones, 92% of them appearing once. The V gene's germline CDR1 is LNHNV and CDR2 YYDKDF (reference sequence). Trimming took off 3 bases at V and 2 bases at J, with 13 bases between the two ends. The length of the CDR3 is 15 residues. The specimen was peripheral blood. The sequence derives from a woman aged 55-70 years with active COVID-19. This chain joins TRBV15 and TRBJ1-1; D remains ambiguous. The CDR3 protein is CATSSPIVDNTEAFF. The CDR3 DNA follows: TGTGCCACCAGCAGCCCAATAGTTGATAACACTGAAGCTTTCTTT.